This T cell receptor (beta chain) was documented in a study of blood T cell repertoires in COVID-19. CDR3 size: 15 residues. V trimming: 6 bases; J trimming: 9 bases; junction bases outside the gene matches: 11. CDR1 and CDR2 from the germline V gene are MGHRA and YSYEKL. Libraries were prepared by immunoSEQ multiplex PCR; TCRdb keeps only in-frame clonotypes and omits some of them. The sample includes 300,000 to 400,000 clones, over 75% of them seen just once. The V gene is TRBV4-1, the J gene TRBJ2-1, with TRBD1 identical over 10 bases. Specimen: peripheral blood. The receptor was isolated from a woman aged 55 to 70 with COVID-19, enrolled during active disease. The CDR3 nucleotides are TGCGCCAGCAGTGAGACAGGGGGCACGTTCATTGAGCAGTTCTTC. Translated: CASSETGGTFIEQFF.